This entry describes one TCR beta chain. The entry originates in a study of cytomegalovirus exposure and HLA in healthy donors. TCRdb keeps only in-frame clones here, not all; method: immunoSEQ multiplex PCR. The sample includes 300,000 to 400,000 clones, 70% to 90% of them seen just once. The germline V gene encodes CDR1 SNHLY and CDR2 FYNNEI. V was clipped by 3 bases and J by 3 bases; unmatched bases: 5. The length of the CDR3 is 16 residues. What was sequenced was PBMCs. V usage is TRBV2 and J usage is TRBJ2-6; 7 bases line up with TRBD1. The TCR originated in a young man in good health and CMV-seronegative. The CDR3 here is CASSELRTGGANVLTF. The CDR3 nucleotides read TGTGCCAGCAGTGAGTTGAGGACAGGTGGGGCCAACGTCCTGACTTTC.